Each of the 19 T cell receptor beta chains below was sequenced from the same sample in a study of blood T cell repertoires in COVID-19. Profiling relied on immunoSEQ multiplex PCR, and the TCRdb table lists in-frame clones only, not all of them. The sample consists of a few hundred thousand clones, about 81% of them appearing once. The sample comprised PBMCs or T cells enriched from blood (not recorded which). The receptors were gathered from a middle-aged man who had recovered from COVID-19.

The DNA for the CDR3 is TGTGCCAGCAGCCAACCTAGGGGGGGCAAGGAGGGCTACACCTTC. Protein sequence: CASSQPRGGKEGYTF. V and J are TRBV11-2 and TRBJ1-2, with D possibly matching TRBD1 (6 bases). Germline V CDR1 and CDR2: SGHAT, FQNNGV. V lost 5 bases and J 8 bases, leaving 21 bases between the germline ends. The CDR3 consists of 15 residues.

This rearrangement joins TRBV5-1 to TRBJ2-1; 8 nucleotides match TRBD1. The CDR3 covers 14 residues. The germline CDR1 and CDR2 sequences are SGHRS and YFSETQ. J was trimmed by 5 bases and V by 7 bases; bases with no gene match: 8. The chain's CDR3 is CASSPGQANNEQFF. The CDR3, as DNA: TGCGCCAGCTCTCCGGGACAGGCGAACAATGAGCAGTTCTTC.

This chain uses TRBV11-2 with TRBJ1-4; D is uncertain. The CDR3 is 14 amino acids. Trimming removed 1 base at V and 4 bases at J, with 7 bases between. Germline V gene lookup returns CDR1 SGHAT and CDR2 FQNNGV. CDR3 sequence: CASSLGRLNEKLFF. In nucleotides, the CDR3 is TGTGCCAGCAGCTTAGGCAGACTTAATGAAAAACTGTTTTTT. Variable domain in full (rest from reference TRBV11-2 and TRBJ1-4): EAGVAQSPRYKIIEKRQSVAFWCNPISGHATLYWYQQILGQGPKLLIQFQNNGVVDDSQLPKDRFSAERLKGVDSTLKIQPAKLEDSAVYLCASSLGRLNEKLFFGSGTQLSVL.

This chain links TRBV7-2 with TRBJ1-1; D is possibly TRBD1 (6 bases). The CDR3 covers 13 residues. With 1 base removed from V and 8 bases from J, the gap between germline ends came to 11 bases. Germline V gene lookup returns CDR1 SGHTA and CDR2 FQGNSA. Here the CDR3 reads CASSLVGTQEAFF. CDR3 nucleotide sequence: TGTGCCAGCAGCTTAGTAGGGACACAAGAAGCTTTCTTT.

The J gene is TRBJ1-1, the V gene TRBV7-9; D gene ambiguous. Germline CDR1 reads SEHNR; CDR2 reads FQNEAQ (reference sequence). V lost 7 bases to trimming and J lost 0 bases, with 15 bases between them. The CDR3 contains 15 residues. CDR3 in amino acids: CASTGRTGMNTEAFF. CDR3 sequence (DNA): TGTGCCAGCACCGGACGGACGGGGATGAACACTGAAGCTTTCTTT. Filled out from reference TRBV7-9 and TRBJ1-1, the complete variable domain reads DTGVSQNPRHKITKRGQNVTFRCDPISEHNRLYWYRQTLGQGPEFLTYFQNEAQLEKSRLLSDRFSAERPKGSFSTLEIQRTEQGDSAMYLCASTGRTGMNTEAFFGQGTRLTVV.

V gene TRBV4-1 combines with J gene TRBJ1-2; D not certain. CDR1 and CDR2 (germline): MGHRA, YSYEKL. CDR3 length: 14 residues. The germline V and J ends were trimmed by 3 bases and 4 bases, with 12 bases remaining between them. The DNA for the CDR3 is TGCGCCAGCAGCCAGACGGGAACGACCTATGGCTACACCTTC. The encoded protein is CASSQTGTTYGYTF.

This rearrangement joins TRBV7-8 to TRBJ1-3; D call uncertain. The CDR3 is made up of 12 amino acids. Germline CDR1 is SGHVS and CDR2 is FQNEAQ. V was cut by 5 bases and J by 5 bases, with 7 bases left in between. CDR3 DNA sequence: TGTGCCAGCAGCCCCACTAGAAACACCATATATTTT. This encodes CASSPTRNTIYF.

The chain uses TRBV10-2 and TRBJ1-4; D remains unclear. The CDR3 has 14 amino acids. V was clipped by 5 bases and J by 4 bases, with 11 bases between them. Germline CDR1 is WSHSY and CDR2 is SAAADI. CDR3 sequence: CASSSRVDNEKLFF. The CDR3, as DNA: TGCGCCAGCAGTTCGAGAGTTGATAATGAAAAACTGTTTTTT.

As DNA, the CDR3 is TGTGCCAGCCCACCGGGACAACTTAACACTGAAGCTTTCTTT. This encodes CASPPGQLNTEAFF. The chain has TRBV7-9 and TRBJ1-1, with D perhaps matching TRBD1 (6 bases). Trimming left V 8 bases short and J 2 bases short, with 15 bases between. In germline, CDR1 is SEHNR, CDR2 FQNEAQ (reference sequence). The CDR3 covers 14 residues.

The V gene is TRBV9, the J gene TRBJ2-3, with 8 nucleotides matching TRBD2. With V trimmed by 0 bases and J by 0 bases, 9 bases remained unmatched. The CDR3 sequence is 18 residues long. Germline loops: CDR1 SGDLS, CDR2 YYNGEE. CDR3 region: CASSVVGRAGASTDTQYF. The DNA for the CDR3 is TGTGCCAGCAGCGTAGTCGGGAGGGCGGGGGCCAGCACAGATACGCAGTATTTT. Drawing the rest from reference TRBV9 and TRBJ2-3, the complete variable domain is DSGVTQTPKHLITATGQRVTLRCSPRSGDLSVYWYQQSLDQGLQFLIQYYNGEERAKGNILERFSAQQFPDLHSELNLSSLELGDSALYFCASSVVGRAGASTDTQYFGPGTRLTVL.

The rearrangement links TRBV5-1 to TRBJ2-3, with 7 bases matching TRBD1. This CDR3 spans 15 amino acids. V lost 4 bases, J lost 4 bases, and 9 bases stayed unmatched. CDR1 and CDR2 from the germline V gene are SGHRS and YFSETQ. The CDR3 loop reads CASSVRGNSADTQYF. CDR3 nucleotides: TGCGCCAGCAGCGTCAGGGGGAATAGCGCAGATACGCAGTATTTT.

This clone is deemed medium-sized. The gene calls are TRBV3-1 (or the pseudogene TRBV3-2) and TRBJ1-2, with 10 nucleotides matching TRBD1. CDR3 length: 15 amino acids. J lost 3 bases, V lost 2 bases, and 3 bases had no gene match. Germline CDR1 LGHDT, CDR2 YNNKEL (reference sequence). CDR3 sequence reads: CASSQRTGGYYGYTF. CDR3 in DNA: TGTGCCAGCAGCCAACGGACAGGGGGGTACTATGGCTACACCTTC.

The chain has TRBV7-3 and TRBJ1-6; TRBD1 aligns across 8 bases. The CDR3 sequence is 14 residues long. V gave up 6 bases and J gave up 7 bases; unmatched junction bases: 5. Per the germline V gene, CDR1 is SGHTA and CDR2 is FQGTGA. The CDR3 DNA reads TGTGCCAGCAGGTTGGGACAGGCGAATTCACCCCTCCACTTT. Amino acid sequence: CASRLGQANSPLHF.

V gene TRBV6-5 combines with J gene TRBJ1-4, with 8 bases fitting TRBD1. Germline CDR1 MNHEY, CDR2 SVGAGI. J lost 8 bases, V lost 6 bases, and 5 bases had no gene match. This CDR3 is built from 13 residues. DNA of the CDR3: TGTGCCAGCAGCAACGACAGGGGCGAAAAACTGTTTTTT. Translation: CASSNDRGEKLFF.

This rearrangement joins TRBV19 to TRBJ2-3; a possible D gene is TRBD1 (6 bases). The V and J ends lost 5 bases and 2 bases respectively, with 14 bases between them. The CDR3 extends over 15 amino acids. Germline CDR1 reads LNHDA; CDR2 reads SQIVND (reference sequence). The CDR3 DNA sequence: TGTGCCAGTAGTTTGACAGGTAGATTCACAGATACGCAGTATTTT. Translating gives CASSLTGRFTDTQYF. The full variable domain, rest sourced from reference TRBV19 and TRBJ2-3, is DGGITQSPKYLFRKEGQNVTLSCEQNLNHDAMYWYRQDPGQGLRLIYYSQIVNDFQKGDIAEGYSVSREKKESFPLTVTSAQKNPTAFYLCASSLTGRFTDTQYFGPGTRLTVL.

The chain uses TRBV7-9 and TRBJ2-7; 9 bases align to TRBD1. Per germline, CDR1 SEHNR and CDR2 FQNEAQ (reference sequence). Unmatched junction bases numbered 7, after V lost 5 bases and J lost 5 bases. This CDR3 spans 14 amino acids. CDR3 sequence reads: CASSSGTGFNEQYF. In nucleotides, the CDR3 is TGTGCCAGCAGCAGCGGGACAGGGTTCAACGAGCAGTACTTC.

The gene calls are TRBV21-1 and TRBJ2-7; the table's D call, TRBD2, has no DNA check behind it. TRBV21-1 is assigned pseudogene status. The CDR3 extends over 14 amino acids. The CDR3 reads CASSYLESSYEQYF. CDR3 coding DNA: TGTGCCAGCAGCTATCTGGAGAGCTCCTACGAGCAGTACTTC.

As DNA, the CDR3 is TGTGCCAGCAGCCTCATGGGGCTTACCTCCTACGAGCAGTACTTC. Translation gives CASSLMGLTSYEQYF. The J gene is TRBJ2-7, the V gene TRBV7-6; a possible D gene is TRBD1 (5 bases). Trimming left V 5 bases short and J 0 bases short, with 14 bases between. Germline CDR1 and CDR2: SGHVS and FNYEAQ. The CDR3 length is 15 residues.

V is TRBV2 and J is TRBJ1-6; a weak D match, TRBD1 (6 bases). The CDR3 totals 15 residues. Germline CDR1 is SNHLY and CDR2 is FYNNEI. Trimming left V 1 base short and J 10 bases short, with 14 bases between. In nucleotides, the CDR3 is TGTGCCAGCAGTGAAGTTTATCAGGGGCGATCACCCCTCCACTTT. It specifies CASSEVYQGRSPLHF. Together with reference TRBV2 and TRBJ1-6, the CDR3 gives the full variable domain: EPEVTQTPSHQVTQMGQEVILRCVPISNHLYFYWYRQILGQKVEFLVSFYNNEISEKSEIFDDQFSVERPDGSNFTLKIRSTKLEDSAMYFCASSEVYQGRSPLHFGNGTRLTVT.